This section outlines one T cell receptor (beta chain) sequence together with its context. Its target is not known. This sample was taken from a study of identical twins. This CDR3 region has 14 residues. Germline V CDR1 and CDR2: SEHNR, FQNEAQ (reference sequence). V lost 6 bases to trimming and J lost 7 bases, with 15 bases between them. Study findings and constraints: Findings depended on cross-sectional statistics rather than tracking the same donors. Out-of-frame alpha sequences shared by twins showed excess low generation probability. Fewer insertions marked abundant cord blood beta clonotypes; young adult naive trended weakly, memory not at all.

Each CDR3 protein gets one entry after TCRdb re-called the 5' RACE reads with MiXCR. The sample consists of approximately 600,000 distinct CDR3 sequences, 9.6% of them appearing once. This same sample was also taken into another study, of yellow fever vaccine responses in identical twins. This second report adds: It has been reported that, in twins, the vaccine T cell response seemed partly convergent and partly personalized.

The TCR originated in a woman between 18 and 29 years old in good health. The specimen was PBMCs. The chain uses TRBV7-9 and TRBJ2-2; TRBD2 is a possible D gene (5 bases). CDR3 coding DNA: TGTGCCAGCAGGAGAGAGGGTGATGGCGGGGAGCTGTTTTTT. Its protein is CASRREGDGGELFF.